This paragraph covers one T cell receptor beta chain sequence. The CDR3 covers 16 residues. Germline lookup yields CDR1 SGHRS and CDR2 YFSETQ. Trimming took off 0 bases at V and 0 bases at J, with 10 bases between the two ends. TEMRA cells were enriched by FACS, and CD4+ and CD8+ T cells were negatively isolated. RNA, at 0.5 to 1 ug, was reverse transcribed with random hexamers. MiXCR, run by TCRdb on the immunoSEQ multiplex PCR reads, gives a single entry per CDR3 protein. This table has some 120,000 distinct CDR3 sequences, around 94% appearing once. The source of the sample is a study of CD8 T cells in Susac syndrome.

This clonotype was obtained from a human donor in good health. The chain joins TRBV5-1 to TRBJ2-1; possibly TRBD1 or TRBD2 for D (5 bases each). Material: CD4+ T cells from PBMCs. In nucleotides, the CDR3 is TGCGCCAGCAGCTTGGGGGGGAGCTCCTCCTACAATGAGCAGTTCTTC. Translated: CASSLGGSSSYNEQFF. The full variable domain, completed using reference TRBV5-1 and TRBJ2-1, is KAGVTQTPRYLIKTRGQQVTLSCSPISGHRSVSWYQQTPGQGLQFLFEYFSETQRNKGNFPGRFSGRQFSNSRSEMNVSTLELGDSALYLCASSLGGSSSYNEQFFGPGTRLTVL.